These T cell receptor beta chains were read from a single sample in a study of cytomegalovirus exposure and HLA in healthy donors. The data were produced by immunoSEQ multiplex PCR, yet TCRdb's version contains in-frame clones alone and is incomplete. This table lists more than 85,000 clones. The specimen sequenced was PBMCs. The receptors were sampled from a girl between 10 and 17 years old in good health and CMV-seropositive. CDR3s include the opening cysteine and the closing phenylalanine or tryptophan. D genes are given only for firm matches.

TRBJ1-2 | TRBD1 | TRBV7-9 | CASSHRDRVNYGYTF | TGTGCCAGCAGTCACCGGGACAGGGTGAACTATGGCTACACCTTC
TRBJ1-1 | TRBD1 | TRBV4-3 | CASSQGTGDPPDEAFF | TGCGCCAGCAGCCAAGGGACAGGGGACCCACCCGATGAAGCTTTCTTT
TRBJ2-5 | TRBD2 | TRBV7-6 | CASSQLAGGPEETQYF | TGTGCCAGCAGCCAGTTAGCGGGGGGGCCGGAAGAGACCCAGTACTTC
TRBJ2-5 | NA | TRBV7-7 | CASSLGRRGLETQYF | TGTGCCAGCAGCTTAGGCCGGCGGGGACTAGAGACCCAGTACTTC
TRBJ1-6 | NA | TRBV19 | CASSIRTEDNSPLHF | TGTGCCAGTAGTATAAGGACAGAAGACAATTCACCCCTCCACTTT
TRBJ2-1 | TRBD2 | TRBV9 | CASTPGLAGGFYNEQFF | TGTGCCAGTACACCGGGACTAGCGGGGGGGTTTTACAATGAGCAGTTCTTC
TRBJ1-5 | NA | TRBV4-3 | CASSVDKAPNQPQHF | TGCGCCAGCAGCGTCGACAAGGCCCCCAATCAGCCCCAGCATTTT
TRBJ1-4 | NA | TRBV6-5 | CASSYLQHEKLFF | TGTGCCAGCAGTTACCTTCAACACGAAAAACTGTTTTTT
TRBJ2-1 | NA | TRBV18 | CASSPFGAYNEQFF | TGTGCCAGCTCACCTTTTGGGGCTTACAATGAGCAGTTCTTC
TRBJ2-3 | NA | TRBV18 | CASSPDPGTSSTDTQYF | TGTGCCAGCTCACCAGATCCCGGTACTTCTAGCACAGATACGCAGTATTTT
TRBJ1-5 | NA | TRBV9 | CASSPQGNNQPQHF | TGTGCCAGCAGCCCCCAGGGTAACAATCAGCCCCAGCATTTT
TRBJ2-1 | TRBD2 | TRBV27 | CASSRTSGGDNEQFF | TGTGCCAGCAGCCGGACTAGCGGGGGGGACAATGAGCAGTTCTTC
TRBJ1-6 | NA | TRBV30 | CARSREDSPLHF | TGTGCCCGGAGCAGGGAAGATTCACCCCTCCACTTT
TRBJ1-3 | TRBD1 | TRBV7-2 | CASSFEGQGASYYGNTIYF | TGTGCCAGCAGCTTTGAGGGACAGGGGGCCTCATACTATGGAAACACCATATATTTT
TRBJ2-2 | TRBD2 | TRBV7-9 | CASSLPLAGGNSGELFF | TGTGCCAGCAGCTTACCCCTAGCGGGGGGGAACTCCGGGGAGCTGTTTTTT
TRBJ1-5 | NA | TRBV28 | CASTGANQPQHF | TGTGCCAGCACAGGGGCTAATCAGCCCCAGCATTTT
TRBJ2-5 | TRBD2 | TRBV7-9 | CASSPTGTSGETQYF | TGTGCCAGCAGCCCCACTGGGACTAGCGGGGAGACCCAGTACTTC
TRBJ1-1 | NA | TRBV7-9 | CASSLPDRLNTEAFF | TGTGCCAGCAGCTTACCCGACAGGCTGAACACTGAAGCTTTCTTT
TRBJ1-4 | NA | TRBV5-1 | CASSPSEVLNEKLFF | TGCGCCAGCAGCCCCAGTGAGGTCTTAAATGAAAAACTGTTTTTT
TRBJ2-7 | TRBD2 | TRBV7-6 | CASSLASPDRGAGETYEQYF | TGTGCCAGCAGCTTAGCATCCCCGGACAGAGGAGCGGGGGAAACCTACGAGCAGTACTTC
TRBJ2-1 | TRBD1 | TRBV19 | CASRTGGAYNEQFF | TGTGCCAGTAGAACAGGGGGCGCCTACAATGAGCAGTTCTTC
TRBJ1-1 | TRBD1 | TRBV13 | CASSPRDRGNTEAFF | TGTGCCAGCAGCCCGAGGGACAGGGGGAACACTGAAGCTTTCTTT
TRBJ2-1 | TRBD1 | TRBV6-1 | CARRQGRNEQFF | TGTGCCCGGAGACAGGGAAGGAATGAGCAGTTCTTC
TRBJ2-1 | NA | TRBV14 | CASSNTPPDYNEQFF | TGTGCCAGCAGCAATACACCGCCCGACTACAATGAGCAGTTCTTC
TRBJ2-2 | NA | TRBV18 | CASSQNPSHGTGELFF | TGTGCCAGCTCACAAAACCCTAGCCATGGCACCGGGGAGCTGTTTTTT
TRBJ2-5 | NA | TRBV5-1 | CASSSGGGQTQYF | TGCGCCAGCAGCTCGGGGGGCGGCCAGACCCAGTACTTC
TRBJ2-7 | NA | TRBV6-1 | CATTMGGREYEQYF | TGTGCCACCACCATGGGGGGAAGGGAGTACGAGCAGTACTTC
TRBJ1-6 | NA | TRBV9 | CASSVAIEGSPLHF | TGTGCCAGCAGCGTAGCTATCGAGGGTTCACCCCTCCACTTT
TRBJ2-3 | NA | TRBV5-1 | CASSLAAVTDTQYF | TGCGCCAGCAGCTTGGCGGCGGTCACAGATACGCAGTATTTT
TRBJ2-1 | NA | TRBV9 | CASSVADIYNEQFF | TGTGCCAGCAGCGTAGCGGACATCTACAATGAGCAGTTCTTC
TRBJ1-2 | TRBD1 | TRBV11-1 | CASSLERTGGGYGYTF | TGTGCCAGCAGCTTAGAAAGGACAGGGGGTGGCTATGGCTACACCTTC
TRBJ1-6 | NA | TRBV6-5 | CARGLRGFISPLHF | TGTGCCAGAGGCTTAAGGGGGTTTATTTCACCCCTCCACTTT
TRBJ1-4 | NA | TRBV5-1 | CASSPGGLSNEKLFF | TGCGCCAGCAGCCCGGGGGGCTTGTCTAATGAAAAACTGTTTTTT
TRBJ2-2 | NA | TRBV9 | CASSAPPGLNGELFF | TGTGCCAGCAGTGCGCCACCGGGACTCAACGGGGAGCTGTTTTTT
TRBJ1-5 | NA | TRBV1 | CTSTPIGGYSNQPQHF | TGCACCAGCACCCCGATCGGGGGTTATAGCAATCAGCCCCAGCATTTT
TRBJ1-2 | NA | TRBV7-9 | CASSFPGRGYGYTF | TGTGCCAGCAGCTTCCCGGGCCGAGGGTATGGCTACACCTTC
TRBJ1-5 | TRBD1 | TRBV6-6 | CASRSGTGDGNQPQHF | TGTGCCAGCAGATCCGGGACAGGGGACGGCAATCAGCCCCAGCATTTT
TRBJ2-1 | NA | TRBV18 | CASSPPVPAGGEQFF | TGTGCCAGCTCACCACCGGTCCCTGCGGGCGGTGAGCAGTTCTTC
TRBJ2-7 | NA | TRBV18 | CASSRTTRPRLLSSYEQYF | TGTGCCAGCTCACGTACGACCCGACCCAGACTTCTTAGCTCCTACGAGCAGTACTTC
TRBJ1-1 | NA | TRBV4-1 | CASSLRGGTEAFF | TGCGCCAGCAGCCTACGGGGGGGCACTGAAGCTTTCTTT